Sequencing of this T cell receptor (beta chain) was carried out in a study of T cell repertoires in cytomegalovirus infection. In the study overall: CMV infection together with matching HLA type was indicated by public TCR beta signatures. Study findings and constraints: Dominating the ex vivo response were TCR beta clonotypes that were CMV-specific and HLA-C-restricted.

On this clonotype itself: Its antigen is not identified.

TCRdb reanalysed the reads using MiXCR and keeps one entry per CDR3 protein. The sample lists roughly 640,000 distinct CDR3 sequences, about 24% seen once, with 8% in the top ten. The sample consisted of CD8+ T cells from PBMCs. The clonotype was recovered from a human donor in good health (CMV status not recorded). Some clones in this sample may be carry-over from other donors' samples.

CDR3 protein: CASSQFQDSLNTGELFF. In nucleotides, the CDR3 is TGCGCCAGCAGTCAATTTCAGGACAGCCTGAACACCGGGGAGCTGTTTTTT. The rearrangement joins TRBV23-1 to TRBJ2-2; D perhaps matches TRBD1 (6 bases). TRBV23-1 is placed among ORFs of uncertain function. This CDR3 spans 17 amino acids. With 1 base removed from V and 1 base from J, the gap between germline ends came to 13 bases.